The entry that follows covers one T cell receptor beta chain sequence. The antigen remains unidentified. The CDR3 spans 15 residues. Germline V gene sequence: CDR1 SGHTA, CDR2 FQGNSA. Trimming removed 2 bases from V and 1 base from J, with 10 bases in between. TCRdb's table, derived via immunoSEQ multiplex PCR, lists solely in-frame clones and lacks some. The sample lists roughly 130,000 clones; 88% were seen once. This specimen belongs to a study of T cell responses to AZD1222 COVID-19 vaccine. Study-level background: The analysis combined second doses at about 4 or about 12 weeks. Study-level results: Most donors were white British and more were female, and clonal diversity was possibly underestimated. Among those given AZD1222, only six or seven were seropositive at baseline. Only after the peak T cell response were repertoires sampled.

V usage is TRBV7-2 and J usage is TRBJ2-3; tentative D call: TRBD2 (5 bases). This material consisted of peripheral blood, taken on day 0 of AZD1222 vaccination. The TCR sequence derives from an adult in good health. Here the CDR3 DNA reads TGTGCCAGCAGCTTAACGGGGTGGGGCACAGATACGCAGTATTTT. Translated, it gives CASSLTGWGTDTQYF. The full variable domain, rest sourced from reference TRBV7-2 and TRBJ2-3, is GAGVSQSPSNKVTEKGKDVELRCDPISGHTALYWYRQSLGQGLEFLIYFQGNSAPDKSGLPSDRFSAERTGGSVSTLTIQRTQQEDSAVYLCASSLTGWGTDTQYFGPGTRLTVL.